Given below is one TCR beta chain in context. This sample is drawn from a study of OX40 agonist ivuxolimab in advanced cancers. Study summary: Melanoma, hepatocellular carcinoma, head and neck or renal cell cancer occurred in dose-escalation patients.

CDR1 is MNHNS, CDR2 SASEGT, per germline. CDR3 length: 17 amino acids. Germline trimming cut 2 bases from V and 2 bases from J; bases unmatched to any gene: 8. Assay used: immunoSEQ multiplex PCR; TCRdb lists only in-frame clones, some missing. The sample records about 76,000 clones, 80% to 90% being singletons. The rearrangement uses TRBV6-1 and TRBJ2-1; 8 nucleotides align to TRBD1. This specimen consisted of CD4+ or CD8+ T cells sorted from blood, obtained in a trial of the OX40 agonist ivuxolimab. The clonotype was recovered from an adult with an advanced solid tumor such as melanoma, head and neck, liver or kidney cancer. CDR3 DNA: TGTGCCAGCAGTGAAAGGGGGACAGGCTTACCCTACAATGAGCAGTTCTTC. It encodes CASSERGTGLPYNEQFF.